A selection of T cell receptor beta chains follows, all from one sample in a study of T-cell reconstitution after alpha-beta-depleted transplantation in children. Each CDR3 protein gets one entry after TCRdb re-called the PCR reads with MiXCR. This table has approximately 630,000 distinct CDR3 sequences, less than 15% appearing once. The source was PBMCs, collected before TCRalphabeta/CD19-depleted stem cell transplant. These receptors were collected from a girl between 2 and 10 years old with congenital amegakaryocytic thrombocytopenia, due to receive a stem cell transplant. Each CDR3 is given with its conserved first and last residue.

V: TRBV28; length: 14; CDR3: CASRLGTNSYEQYF
V: TRBV5-1; length: 15; CDR3: CASSLNRGTTGEQFF
V: TRBV19; length: 14; CDR3: CASRSDRGGTEAFF
V: TRBV18; length: 16; CDR3: CASSPTQGTGANVLTF
V: TRBV20-1; length: 19; CDR3: CSARENFLTRDPSTDTQYF
V: TRBV5-1; length: 15; CDR3: CASSPLRSNTDTQYF
V: TRBV5-5; length: 15; CDR3: CASSLRGQGYQPQHF
V: TRBV29-1; length: 16; CDR3: CSGTGLPNTNYNEQFF
V: TRBV5-1; length: 14; CDR3: CASSFTSGKTEQFF
V: TRBV2; length: 15; CDR3: CASSELGSSYNEQFF
V: TRBV20-1; length: 14; CDR3: CSARDNTDYYEQYF
V: TRBV7-2; length: 16; CDR3: CASSFTGTSGSYEQYF
V: TRBV7-9; length: 14; CDR3: CASSYWEGEETQYF
V: TRBV7-2; length: 14; CDR3: CASSITRQTYGYTF
V: TRBV20-1; length: 16; CDR3: CSARDQQAGGVNEQFF
V: TRBV20-1; length: 15; CDR3: CSARQSPGQGDIQYF
V: TRBV20-1; length: 11; CDR3: CSAQTAHEQFF
V: TRBV18; length: 15; CDR3: CASSPTGQKNTEAFF
V: TRBV24-1; length: 17; CDR3: CATSDPQNGPGTGELFF
V: TRBV20-1; length: 12; CDR3: CSALQYTGELFF
V: TRBV11-2; length: 14; CDR3: CASTKAAGADEQFF
V: TRBV12-3/TRBV12-4; length: 14; CDR3: CASRATGPNTEAFF
V: TRBV6-5; length: 14; CDR3: CASTAGQGYYGDTF
V: TRBV18; length: 16; CDR3: CASSPGAGTDSYEQYF
V: TRBV6-2/TRBV6-3; length: 14; CDR3: CASSYSRGAYEQYF
V: TRBV10-3; length: 19; CDR3: CAISETASGQGHNNQPQHF
V: TRBV4-2; length: 14; CDR3: CASSEEGGANVLTF